This T cell receptor beta chain was documented in a study of cytomegalovirus exposure and HLA in healthy donors. The germline gives CDR1 KGHSH, CDR2 LQKENI. The CDR3 has 15 amino acids. The V end lost 3 bases, the J end lost 7 bases, and 17 bases lay between the germline ends. The primer mix had 60 Vbeta and 13 Jbeta primers. The data were produced by immunoSEQ multiplex PCR, yet TCRdb's version contains in-frame clones alone and is incomplete. The sample carries about 140,000 clones, around 57% recorded once. The V gene is TRBV18, the J gene TRBJ2-3; the D gene is possibly TRBD1 (6 bases). This receptor was obtained from a male donor in good health and CMV-seronegative. The material sequenced was PBMCs. CDR3 sequence reads: CASSPGTRGLNTQYF. CDR3 in DNA: TGTGCCAGCTCACCGGGGACAAGGGGTTTGAATACGCAGTATTTT.